The clone carrying this T cell receptor beta chain has only one observation. In germline, CDR1 is MNHEY, CDR2 SMNVEV (reference sequence). CDR3 length: 14 amino acids. V lost 6 bases to trimming and J lost 7 bases, with 18 bases between them. This entry comes from a study of blood T cell repertoires in COVID-19. Per the original data handling: Using reference gene primer amplification, nucleated cell counts were estimated. The table came from immunoSEQ multiplex PCR; TCRdb's copy has only in-frame clones and leaves some out. V, J and clone size are those of that table, while D and trimming were read from the DNA. The table has 200,000 to 250,000 clones, approximately 85% seen once; the top ten hold less than 6%.

The sequence was obtained from a woman in her seventies with COVID-19, enrolled during active disease. This chain joins TRBV27 and TRBJ1-2, with D possibly matching TRBD1 (6 bases). Sequenced material: peripheral blood. As DNA, the CDR3 is TGTGCCAGCAGCCCCAGGGACACGCTTAGTGGCTACACCTTC. Its translation: CASSPRDTLSGYTF.